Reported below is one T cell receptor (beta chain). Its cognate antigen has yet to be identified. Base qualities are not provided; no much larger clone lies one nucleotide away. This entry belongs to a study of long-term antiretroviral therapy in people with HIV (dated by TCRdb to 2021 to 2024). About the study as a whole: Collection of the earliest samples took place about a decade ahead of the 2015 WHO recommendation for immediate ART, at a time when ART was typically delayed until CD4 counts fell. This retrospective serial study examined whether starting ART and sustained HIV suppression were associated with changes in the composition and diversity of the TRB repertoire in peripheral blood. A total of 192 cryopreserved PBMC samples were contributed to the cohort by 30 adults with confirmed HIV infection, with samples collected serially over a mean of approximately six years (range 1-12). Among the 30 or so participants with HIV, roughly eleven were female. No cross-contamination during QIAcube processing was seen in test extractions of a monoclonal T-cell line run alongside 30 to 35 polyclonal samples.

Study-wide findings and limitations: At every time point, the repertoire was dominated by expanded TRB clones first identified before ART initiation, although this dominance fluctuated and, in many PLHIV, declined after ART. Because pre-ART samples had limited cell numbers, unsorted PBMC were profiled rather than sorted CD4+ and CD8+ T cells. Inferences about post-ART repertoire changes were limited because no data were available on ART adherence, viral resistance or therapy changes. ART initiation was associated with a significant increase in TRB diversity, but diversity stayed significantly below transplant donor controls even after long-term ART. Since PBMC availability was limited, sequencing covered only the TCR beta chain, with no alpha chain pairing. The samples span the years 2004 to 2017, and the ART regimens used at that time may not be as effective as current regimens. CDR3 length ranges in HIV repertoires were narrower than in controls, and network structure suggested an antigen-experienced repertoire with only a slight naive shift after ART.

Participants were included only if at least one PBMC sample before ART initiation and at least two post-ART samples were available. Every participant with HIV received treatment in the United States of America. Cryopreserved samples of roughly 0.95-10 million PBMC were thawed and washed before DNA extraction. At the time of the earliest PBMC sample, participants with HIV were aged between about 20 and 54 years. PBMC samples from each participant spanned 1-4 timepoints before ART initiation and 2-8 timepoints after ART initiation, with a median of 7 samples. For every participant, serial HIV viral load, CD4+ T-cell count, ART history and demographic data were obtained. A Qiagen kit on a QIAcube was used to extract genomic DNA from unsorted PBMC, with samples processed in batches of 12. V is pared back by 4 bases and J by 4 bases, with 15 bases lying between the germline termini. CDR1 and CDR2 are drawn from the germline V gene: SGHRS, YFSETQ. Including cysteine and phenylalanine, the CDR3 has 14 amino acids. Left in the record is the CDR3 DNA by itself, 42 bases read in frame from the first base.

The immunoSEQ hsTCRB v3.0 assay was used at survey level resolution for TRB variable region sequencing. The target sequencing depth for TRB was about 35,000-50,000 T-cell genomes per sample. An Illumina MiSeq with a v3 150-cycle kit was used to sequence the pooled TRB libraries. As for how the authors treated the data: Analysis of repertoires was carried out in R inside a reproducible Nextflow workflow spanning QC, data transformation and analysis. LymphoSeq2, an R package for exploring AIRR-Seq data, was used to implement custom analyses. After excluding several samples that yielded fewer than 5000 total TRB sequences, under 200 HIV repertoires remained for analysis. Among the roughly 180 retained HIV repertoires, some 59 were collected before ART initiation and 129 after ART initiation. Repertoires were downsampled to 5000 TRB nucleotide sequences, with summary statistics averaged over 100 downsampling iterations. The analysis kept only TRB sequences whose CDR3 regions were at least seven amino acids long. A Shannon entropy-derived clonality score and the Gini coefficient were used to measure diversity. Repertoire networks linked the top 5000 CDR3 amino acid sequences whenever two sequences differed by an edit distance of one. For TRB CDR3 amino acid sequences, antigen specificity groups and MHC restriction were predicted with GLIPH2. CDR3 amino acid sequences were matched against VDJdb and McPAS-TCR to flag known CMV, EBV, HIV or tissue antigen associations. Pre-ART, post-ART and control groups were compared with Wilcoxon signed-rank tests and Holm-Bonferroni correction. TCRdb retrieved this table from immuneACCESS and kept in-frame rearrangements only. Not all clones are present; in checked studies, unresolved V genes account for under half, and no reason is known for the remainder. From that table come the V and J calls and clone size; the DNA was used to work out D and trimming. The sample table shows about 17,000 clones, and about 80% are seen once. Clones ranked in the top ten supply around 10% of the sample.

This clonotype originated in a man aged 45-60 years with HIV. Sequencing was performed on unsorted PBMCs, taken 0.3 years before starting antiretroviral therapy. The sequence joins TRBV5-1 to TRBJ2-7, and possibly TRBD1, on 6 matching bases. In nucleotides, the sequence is TGCGCCAGCAGCGATCAGGGGAAAGTGTACGAGCAGTACTTC. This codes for CASSDQGKVYEQYF.